A single sample gave rise to the 30 T cell receptor beta chains below, sequenced in a study of breast tumors, draining lymph nodes, adjacent tissues. Breast cancer patients provided tissue from their axillary draining lymph nodes. TCRdb analysed the multiplex PCR reads with MiXCR anew, one entry per CDR3 protein. The table shows 140,000 to 150,000 distinct CDR3 sequences, with 30% to 35% occurring only once. Sequences were obtained from axillary lymph node tissue. These TCRs come from a female donor with breast cancer. Some clones in this sample may be carry-over from other donors' samples.

This clonotype has ten or more counts. This chain uses TRBV9 with TRBJ2-2; a weak D match, TRBD1 (5 bases). V lost 6 bases and J lost 4, with 13 bases in between. This CDR3 has 14 residues. Germline V gene lookup returns CDR1 SGDLS and CDR2 YYNGEE. This chain's CDR3 is CASMPGHSTGELFF. CDR3 DNA sequence: TGTGCCAGCATGCCAGGGCACTCCACCGGGGAGCTGTTTTTT. The variable domain in full, with the rest retrieved from reference TRBV9 and TRBJ2-2, is DSGVTQTPKHLITATGQRVTLRCSPRSGDLSVYWYQQSLDQGLQFLIQYYNGEERAKGNILERFSAQQFPDLHSELNLSSLELGDSALYFCASMPGHSTGELFFGEGSRLTVL.

The genes are TRBV7-8 and TRBJ2-5; D tentatively reads TRBD1 or TRBD2 (7 bases each). Germline lookup yields CDR1 SGHVS and CDR2 FQNEAQ. Trimming left V 2 bases short and J 5 bases short, with 15 bases between. CDR3 length: 15 residues. CDR3 coding DNA: TGTGCCAGCAGCTTACAGGGGGGGCGTATGGAGACCCAGTACTTC. This encodes CASSLQGGRMETQYF.

This clonotype showed up just a few times. The rearrangement links TRBV4-1 to TRBJ2-6, with D uncertain. The CDR3 runs to 20 residues. The germline V and J ends were trimmed by 0 bases and 1 base, with 19 bases remaining between them. From germline, CDR1 is MGHRA and CDR2 YSYEKL. The CDR3 DNA sequence: TGCGCCAGCAGCCAAGATAATATAGAGGTCCCGATATCTGGGGCCAACGTCCTGACTTTC. Encoded protein: CASSQDNIEVPISGANVLTF.

The sample holds one count of this clonotype. The V and J genes are TRBV11-2 and TRBJ2-7; D remains ambiguous. V shed 2 bases and J shed 0 bases, with 8 bases lying between them. The CDR3 is made up of 14 amino acids. The germline V gene has CDR1 SGHAT and CDR2 FQNNGV. For the CDR3, the DNA is TGTGCCAGCAGCTTAACTCCGTGCTCCTACGAGCAGTACGTC. This gives the protein CASSLTPCSYEQYV.

V is TRBV5-1 and J is TRBJ2-5; 7 bases fit TRBD1. The V and J ends lost 3 bases and 1 base, in that order; junction bases with no gene match: 3. This CDR3 has 14 residues. Germline values: CDR1 SGHRS, CDR2 YFSETQ. CDR3 bases: TGCGCCAGCAGCTCGGGGACAGTCCAAGAGACCCAGTACTTC. This encodes CASSSGTVQETQYF.

This clonotype was seen repeatedly, ten times or more. V and J are TRBV28 and TRBJ1-2, with D possibly TRBD1 on 5 matching bases. The germline CDR1 and CDR2 sequences are MDHEN and SYDVKM. V lost 4 bases and J lost 6, with 12 bases in between. The CDR3 has 13 amino acids. The CDR3 protein is CASSSSGRDGYTF. DNA of the CDR3: TGTGCCAGCAGTTCCTCAGGGAGGGATGGCTACACCTTC.

This clonotype was seen many times. This rearrangement joins TRBV5-1 to TRBJ2-7; 9 bases are a match to TRBD1. This CDR3 comprises 16 residues. V lost 7 bases and J lost 0; bases outside the gene matches: 11. Germline V gene sequence: CDR1 SGHRS, CDR2 YFSETQ. The CDR3 nucleotides read TGCGCCAGCGGAACATTTCCGGGACAGGGCTCCTACGAGCAGTACTTC. Translated, it gives CASGTFPGQGSYEQYF.

This clonotype was counted at least ten times. This clone may be a read error of a much larger clone one base away. Here the CDR3 omits its conserved ending phenylalanine or tryptophan, so a read error is the likely source. This chain links TRBV14 with TRBJ2-1, with 7 bases matching TRBD1. Trimming took 4 bases from V and 8 from J; bases not matched to a gene: 5. CDR3 length equals 13 residues. Germline CDR1 and CDR2: SGHDN and FVKESK. The CDR3 loop is CASSPQGVDEQFS. CDR3 nucleotide sequence: TGTGCCAGCAGCCCCCAGGGGGTCGATGAGCAGTTCTCC.

This clonotype came up many times. A single base separates this from a much larger clone, so it may be a read error. The chain carries TRBV13 and TRBJ2-7; D ambiguous. The CDR3 has 13 residues. Germline V lookup: CDR1 PRHDT, CDR2 FYEKMQ (reference sequence). Deletions cut 5 bases from V and 2 bases from J, with 10 bases between. The CDR3 reads CASSIRRAYEQYF. The CDR3 coding sequence is TGTGCCAGCAGCATACGACGGGCCTACGAGCAGTACTTC.

This clonotype has only one observation. A clone one base away is much larger, so this may be a read error. The genes are TRBV6-2 or TRBV6-3 and TRBJ1-2; D unresolved. CDR1 and CDR2 from the germline V gene are MNHEY and SVGEGT. The CDR3 length is 13 residues. CDR3 protein: CASSYPHEYGYAF. The CDR3 DNA reads TGTGCCAGCAGTTATCCCCATGAATACGGCTACGCCTTC.

This clonotype has a handful of counts. The V gene is TRBV5-4, the J gene TRBJ2-5; tentatively, D is TRBD2 (6 bases). V shed 1 base and J shed 4 bases, with 14 bases lying between them. Germline V gene sequence: CDR1 SGHNT, CDR2 YYREEE (reference sequence). The CDR3 is made up of 15 amino acids. DNA for the CDR3: TGTGCCAGCAGCTTGTTACAAGCAGCGGGAGAGACCCAGTACTTC. Its protein is CASSLLQAAGETQYF.

V and J are TRBV15 and TRBJ1-6, with 7 bases identical to TRBD1. This CDR3 is built from 15 residues. CDR1 LNHNV and CDR2 YYDKDF come from the germline V gene (reference sequence). With 3 bases clipped from V and 10 bases from J, the junction kept 9 bases outside the gene matches. The DNA of the CDR3 is TGTGCCACCAGCAGCGGGGGACAGTCGGGCTCACCCCTCCACTTT. Amino acids: CATSSGGQSGSPLHF.

The chain uses TRBV10-3 and TRBJ2-3; D may correspond to TRBD1 or TRBD2 (5 bases each). This CDR3 has 13 residues. Trimming took off 7 bases at V and 8 bases at J, with 16 bases between the two ends. Germline CDR1 is ENHRY and CDR2 is SYGVKD. CDR3 protein: CAITPPGPGTQYF. The CDR3 DNA sequence: TGTGCCATCACCCCCCCGGGACCAGGTACGCAGTATTTT.

This clonotype has a count of ten or more. The rearrangement joins TRBV5-4 to TRBJ2-7, with TRBD1 matching over 11 bases. The CDR3 spans 15 residues. Germline trimming cut 3 bases from V and 3 bases from J; bases unmatched to any gene: 5. The germline V gene has CDR1 SGHNT and CDR2 YYREEE (reference sequence). CDR3 protein: CASSSGQGVYYEQYF. The CDR3 nucleotides are TGTGCCAGCAGCTCGGGACAGGGGGTGTACTACGAGCAGTACTTC.

This clonotype appeared a few times. A read error is possible here, since a much larger clone lies one base away. The CDR3: CASSQATSGGRGEQYV. In DNA form, the CDR3 reads TGTGCCAGCAGTCAAGCGACCTCAGGGGGAAGGGGCGAGCAGTACGTC. The chain employs TRBV6-1 and TRBJ2-7; TRBD1 matches at 7 bases. The CDR3 consists of 16 residues. Per the germline V gene, CDR1 is MNHNS and CDR2 is SASEGT.

The rearrangement joins TRBV7-2 to TRBJ2-5; D perhaps matches TRBD1 (5 bases). The CDR3 has 16 amino acids. Germline V gene lookup returns CDR1 SGHTA and CDR2 FQGNSA. Between the trimmed V and J ends, which lost 1 base and 5 bases, there was a span of 17 bases. The CDR3 coding sequence is TGTGCCAGCAGCTTAGAAGGCAGGGTTTCCGGGGAGACCCAGTACTTC. It translates to CASSLEGRVSGETQYF.

This clonotype was observed many times. The rearrangement links TRBV5-6 to TRBJ1-5; D is uncertain. The CDR3 runs to 17 residues. Trimming left V 1 base short and J 4 bases short, with 18 bases between. Germline CDR1 SGHDT, CDR2 YYEEEE. CDR3 coding DNA: TGTGCCAGCAGCTTGTCGCGCGGGCAGTCCAGGAATCAGCCCCAGCATTTT. It is translated as CASSLSRGQSRNQPQHF.

Details on this clonotype: Since a much larger clone is just one base distant, this may be a read error. The rearrangement links TRBV20-1 to TRBJ1-2; 9 positions match TRBD1. The ends lost 2 bases at V and 4 bases at J; junction bases unmatched: 8. The CDR3 totals 15 residues. The germline V gene has CDR1 DFQATT and CDR2 SNEGSKA (reference sequence). The CDR3 bases are TGCAGTGCTAGAAAGAAGGGACAGGGAACCTATGGCTACACCTTC. Translation gives CSARKKGQGTYGYTF.

This clonotype was seen many times. This chain uses TRBV3-1 with TRBJ2-5; D is possibly TRBD1 (6 bases). V lost 2 bases and J 4 bases, leaving 14 bases between the germline ends. The germline V gene has CDR1 LGHDT and CDR2 YNNKEL (reference sequence). CDR3 length: 15 amino acids. The CDR3 reads CASSQPNTGSETQYF. In DNA form, the CDR3 reads TGTGCCAGCAGCCAACCGAACACAGGGTCAGAGACCCAGTACTTC.

This clonotype appeared many times. A much larger clone lies a single base off, so this may be a read error. The genes are TRBV27 and TRBJ1-4; no definite D call. Germline V gene lookup returns CDR1 MNHEY and CDR2 SMNVEV (reference sequence). This CDR3 is built from 14 residues. Trimming removed 5 bases from V and 0 bases from J, with 7 bases in between. CDR3 residues: CASSTTATNEKLFF. The CDR3 DNA sequence: TGTGCCAGCAGTACGACGGCAACTAATGAAAAACTGTTTTTT.

This chain connects TRBV20-1 to TRBJ1-6, with TRBD1 as a possible D gene (5 bases). Germline V gene data show CDR1 as DFQATT and CDR2 as SNEGSKA (reference sequence). The CDR3 totals 13 residues. Trimming pared 4 bases from V and 12 bases from J, leaving 16 bases between. CDR3 loop: CSATTPGTRPLHF. CDR3 DNA sequence: TGCAGTGCTACGACTCCCGGGACTAGACCCCTCCACTTT.

J is TRBJ1-2 and V is TRBV6-1; D not certain. The V gene's germline CDR1 is MNHNS and CDR2 SASEGT. The CDR3 is made up of 13 amino acids. V was pared by 8 bases and J by 8 bases, with 18 bases between. CDR3 amino acids: CASRRLDRRGYTF. The CDR3 DNA reads TGTGCCAGCCGCCGGCTGGACCGAAGAGGCTACACCTTC.

As DNA, the CDR3 is TGTGCCACCAGTGGCCGGACTAGCACAGGGACCCAGTACTTC. It translates to CATSGRTSTGTQYF. The chain links TRBV24-1 to TRBJ2-5, with TRBD2 identical over 8 bases. The germline V gene encodes CDR1 KGHDR and CDR2 SFDVKD. The junction had 8 bases not matched to a gene; V was cut back by 5 bases and J by 7 bases. This CDR3 spans 14 amino acids.

There are many counts of this clonotype. This CDR3 reads CAWSVWGRTIYF. The CDR3 bases are TGTGCCTGGAGTGTATGGGGGAGAACCATATATTTT. The chain joins TRBV30 to TRBJ1-3; perhaps TRBD1 as D (5 bases). The CDR3 loop spans 12 amino acids. V was shortened by 0 bases and J by 10 bases, with 10 bases between the two germline ends. Germline assignment: CDR1 GTSNPN and CDR2 SVGIG (reference sequence).

With respect to this clonotype: Just one base apart from a much larger clone, this may be a read error. The chain carries TRBV30 and TRBJ1-2; a weak D match, TRBD1 (5 bases). Germline loops: CDR1 GTSNPN, CDR2 SVGIG (reference sequence). The ends were cut back, 2 bases at V and 0 bases at J, with 25 bases in the middle. This CDR3 spans 19 amino acids. The CDR3 is CAWSPGSFFGGEANYGYTF. CDR3 coding DNA: TGTGCCTGGAGTCCGGGTTCGTTTTTCGGGGGAGAAGCTAACTATGGCTACACCTTC.

In its sample, this clonotype was seen many times. The chain combines TRBV5-1 with TRBJ2-3; D ambiguous. This CDR3 comprises 12 residues. The V and J ends lost 0 bases and 6 bases respectively, with 5 bases between them. Germline V gene lookup returns CDR1 SGHRS and CDR2 YFSETQ. DNA for the CDR3: TGCGCCAGCAGCTTGGTGTGGGATACGCAGTATTTT. It codes for CASSLVWDTQYF.

The chain is built from TRBV12-3 or TRBV12-4 and TRBJ2-5; a possible D gene is TRBD1 (6 bases). The V and J ends lost 5 bases and 7 bases respectively, with 20 bases between them. The CDR3 spans 15 residues. CDR3 sequence reads: CASSTQGYRPLTQYF. The CDR3 DNA reads TGTGCCAGCAGTACCCAGGGGTACCGTCCCCTGACCCAGTACTTC.

The rearrangement links TRBV10-3 to TRBJ1-2; D not resolved. The CDR3 has 13 residues. Per germline, CDR1 ENHRY and CDR2 SYGVKD. V was trimmed by 5 bases and J by 8 bases, leaving 15 bases between them. The CDR3 loop is CAISSSAVEGYTF. DNA of the CDR3: TGTGCCATCAGTTCATCGGCGGTGGAGGGCTACACCTTC.

This clonotype occurred many times. The V and J genes are TRBV6-1 and TRBJ1-2; the D is unclear. Germline-derived CDR1 and CDR2 are MNHNS and SASEGT. This CDR3 is built from 12 residues. V gave up 2 bases and J gave up 9 bases, with 10 bases separating them. This chain's CDR3 is CASSERHRSYTF. For the CDR3, the DNA is TGTGCCAGCAGTGAACGTCACAGAAGCTACACCTTC.

The chain is built from TRBV24-1 and TRBJ2-1; 13 bases align to TRBD2. Germline loops: CDR1 KGHDR, CDR2 SFDVKD. V shed 3 bases, J shed 5 bases, and the junction held 3 bases outside the gene matches. CDR3 length equals 16 residues. The CDR3 loop reads CATSDKTSGGNNEQFF. As DNA, the CDR3 is TGTGCCACCAGTGATAAGACTAGCGGGGGGAACAATGAGCAGTTCTTC.